Following are 26 T cell receptor beta chains from one sample sequenced in a study of blood T cell repertoires in COVID-19. Here immunoSEQ multiplex PCR was the method, and the copy in TCRdb shows in-frame clones only, minus some. The sample gives around 88,000 clones, over 75% of which show up once; 9.5% to 12% is in the top ten. Sequenced sample: peripheral blood. The receptors shown here come from a woman of 80 years or more with acute or convalescent COVID-19.

The chain employs TRBV6-5 and TRBJ2-5; 13 bases agree with TRBD2. Germline V gene sequence: CDR1 MNHEY, CDR2 SVGAGI. V lost 0 bases and J lost 4; bases outside the gene matches: 2. The CDR3 spans 16 residues. The CDR3 DNA reads as TGTGCCAGCAGTTACTCGAGACTAGCGGGGGGAGAGACCCAGTACTTC. Its protein is CASSYSRLAGGETQYF.

The chain uses TRBV3-1 (or the pseudogene TRBV3-2) and TRBJ2-1; 12 positions match TRBD2. J lost 4 bases, V lost 4 bases, and 8 bases had no gene match. The CDR3 is 17 amino acids. From germline, CDR1 is LGHDT and CDR2 YNNKEL (reference sequence). The CDR3 sequence: CASSPASGGGSYNEQFF. CDR3 DNA: TGTGCCAGCAGCCCTGCTAGCGGGGGGGGCTCTTACAATGAGCAGTTCTTC.

This clone turned up a few times. CDR3 amino acids: CASSSQTGGAGANVLTF. The CDR3 DNA reads as TGTGCCAGCAGCTCCCAGACAGGGGGGGCTGGGGCCAACGTCCTGACTTTC. The J gene is TRBJ2-6, the V gene TRBV13; TRBD1 aligns across 9 bases. The CDR3 totals 17 residues. CDR1 and CDR2 from the germline V gene are PRHDT and FYEKMQ (reference sequence). Trimming took 4 bases from V and 2 from J; bases not matched to a gene: 6.

This clone was picked up a small number of times. CDR3 in DNA: TGTGCCAGCAGCTTTGGGACTTTGGCCTCTGGAAACACCATATATTTT. Amino acid sequence: CASSFGTLASGNTIYF. The V call is TRBV7-8, the J call TRBJ1-3, with D possibly TRBD1 on 5 matching bases. The germline V gene has CDR1 SGHVS and CDR2 FQNEAQ. Trimming took 3 bases from V and 0 from J, leaving 12 bases between them. The length of the CDR3 is 16 residues.

This chain uses TRBV5-6 with TRBJ2-7; D gene unclear. Germline CDR1 SGHDT, CDR2 YYEEEE. V was cut by 2 bases and J by 0 bases, with 6 bases left in between. The CDR3 loop spans 13 amino acids. CDR3 residues: CASSFQNSYEQYV. In DNA, the CDR3 is TGTGCCAGCAGCTTTCAGAACTCCTACGAGCAGTACGTC.

J is TRBJ2-1 and V is TRBV19, with 12 positions matching TRBD2. Germline loops: CDR1 LNHDA, CDR2 SQIVND (reference sequence). V shed 3 bases, J shed 13 bases, and the junction held 4 bases outside the gene matches. CDR3 length equals 13 residues. CDR3 in DNA: TGTGCCAGTAGTATGAGGACTAGCGGGGCCCAGTTCTTC. As protein: CASSMRTSGAQFF.

V is TRBV4-1 and J is TRBJ1-1; 8 nucleotides align to TRBD1. The junction had 7 bases not matched to a gene; V was cut back by 6 bases and J by 7 bases. The germline V gene encodes CDR1 MGHRA and CDR2 YSYEKL. The CDR3 spans 13 residues. As DNA, the CDR3 is TGCGCCAGCAGTCTGACAGGGGTGAATGAAGCTTTCTTT. It yields the protein CASSLTGVNEAFF.

V usage is TRBV7-9 and J usage is TRBJ1-6; D gene ambiguous. Trimming cost V 1 base and J 13 bases, with 11 bases left between them. CDR1 and CDR2 (germline): SEHNR, FQNEAQ (reference sequence). The CDR3 is 13 residues long. This chain's CDR3 is CASSLGRGLPLHF. As DNA, the CDR3 is TGTGCCAGCAGCTTAGGCCGAGGGCTCCCCCTCCACTTT.

The chain recombines TRBV5-1 with TRBJ2-1; 10 bases are a match to TRBD1. The J segment lost 7 bases and the V segment lost 4 bases, leaving 11 bases of the junction unmatched. The CDR3 has 16 amino acids. Germline assignment: CDR1 SGHRS and CDR2 YFSETQ. The CDR3 DNA follows: TGCGCCAGCAGCCTCACGGGGACAGGGGTGAGGAATGAGCAGTTCTTC. Its translation: CASSLTGTGVRNEQFF.

The rearrangement links TRBV2 to TRBJ1-6, with 7 bases identical to TRBD1. The CDR3 is 14 amino acids. Germline CDR1 is SNHLY and CDR2 is FYNNEI. The V and J ends lost 4 bases and 7 bases, in that order; junction bases with no gene match: 4. The CDR3 loop reads CASSGTGLNSPLHF. The CDR3 bases are TGTGCCAGCAGTGGGACAGGTTTAAATTCACCCCTCCACTTT.

This clone came up a few times. V and J are TRBV6-5 and TRBJ2-3, with 9 bases matching TRBD1. V lost 4 bases to trimming and J lost 3 bases; unmatched junction nucleotides: 5. Germline CDR1 reads MNHEY; CDR2 reads SVGAGI. The CDR3 covers 15 residues. The CDR3 region is CASSSGQGPTDTQYF. DNA of the CDR3: TGTGCCAGCAGTTCGGGACAGGGACCAACAGATACGCAGTATTTT.

This chain joins TRBV5-1 and TRBJ2-7; D may be TRBD2 (6 bases). CDR3 length equals 13 residues. Germline CDR1 and CDR2: SGHRS and YFSETQ. V lost 0 bases and J lost 4, with 8 bases in between. The CDR3, as DNA: TGCGCCAGCAGCTTGGTAGGAGGGTACGAGCAGTACTTC. Translating it yields CASSLVGGYEQYF.

The V gene is TRBV6-5, the J gene TRBJ1-2, with a possible D match to TRBD1 (5 bases). V dropped 8 bases and J dropped 3 bases, with 13 bases sitting between them. Germline V gives CDR1 MNHEY, CDR2 SVGAGI. The length of the CDR3 is 13 residues. The CDR3 sequence: CASFPAQDYGYTF. The CDR3 DNA reads TGTGCCAGCTTCCCGGCACAGGACTATGGCTACACCTTC.

The chain is built from TRBV6-2 or TRBV6-3 and TRBJ2-7; perhaps TRBD1 as D (6 bases). Trimming took off 0 bases at V and 2 bases at J, with 17 bases between the two ends. The CDR3 length is 17 residues. Germline values: CDR1 MNHEY, CDR2 SVGEGT. The CDR3 DNA reads as TGTGCCAGCAGTTACTCGATAGGGGACATCGGACCCTACGAGCAGTACTTC. Its translation is CASSYSIGDIGPYEQYF.

The gene calls are TRBV5-1 and TRBJ2-3, with a tentative D call TRBD2 (5 bases). Germline V gene lookup returns CDR1 SGHRS and CDR2 YFSETQ. The CDR3 is 14 residues long. V dropped 3 bases and J dropped 4 bases, with 12 bases sitting between them. The CDR3 spells CASSYWTAADTQYF. DNA of the CDR3: TGCGCCAGCAGCTATTGGACTGCGGCAGATACGCAGTATTTT.

The chain carries TRBV10-3 and TRBJ2-2, with D possibly TRBD2 on 5 matching bases. V dropped 11 bases and J dropped 2 bases, with 15 bases sitting between them. The V gene's germline CDR1 is ENHRY and CDR2 SYGVKD. This CDR3 is built from 14 residues. CDR3 DNA: TGTGCCGCGGGCCGTGAGGCCAACACCGGGGAGCTGTTTTTT. Its translation: CAAGREANTGELFF.

The chain is built from TRBV27 and TRBJ1-5; weak D call: TRBD1 (5 bases). The germline gives CDR1 MNHEY, CDR2 SMNVEV (reference sequence). The V end lost 6 bases, the J end lost 10 bases, and 16 bases lay between the germline ends. The CDR3 contains 13 residues. The DNA for the CDR3 is TGTGCCAGCAGGTCCGACGGGGCGGGACCCCAGCATTTT. Translated: CASRSDGAGPQHF.

CDR3: CASRWTDGANVLTF. Here the CDR3 DNA reads TGTGCCAGCAGATGGACAGATGGGGCCAACGTCCTGACTTTC. This chain links TRBV2 with TRBJ2-6, with a weak D call TRBD1 (6 bases). The CDR3 spans 14 residues. Germline V CDR1 and CDR2: SNHLY, FYNNEI. The V end lost 6 bases, the J end lost 3 bases, and 9 bases lay between the germline ends.

V and J are TRBV19 and TRBJ1-1, with 8 bases matching TRBD1. The CDR3 contains 15 residues. V lost 3 bases and J lost 5; bases outside the gene matches: 8. Germline assignment: CDR1 LNHDA and CDR2 SQIVND (reference sequence). CDR3 residues: CASSIPGRGPTEAFF. As DNA, the CDR3 is TGTGCCAGTAGTATCCCCGGCAGGGGGCCTACTGAAGCTTTCTTT.

The rearrangement joins TRBV5-4 to TRBJ2-5, with 12 nucleotides matching TRBD2. J was trimmed by 5 bases and V by 4 bases; bases with no gene match: 6. CDR3 length: 15 amino acids. Per germline, CDR1 SGHNT and CDR2 YYREEE (reference sequence). The CDR3 sequence: CASSPWTSGAETQYF. The CDR3 region has the DNA TGTGCCAGCAGCCCCTGGACTAGCGGGGCGGAGACCCAGTACTTC.

CDR3 sequence reads: CASNQLPGLAGIETQYF. CDR3 DNA sequence: TGTGCCAGCAATCAACTCCCCGGGCTAGCGGGGATAGAGACCCAGTACTTC. The chain couples TRBV6-8 to TRBJ2-5; 9 bases align to TRBD2. The CDR3 is 17 residues long. J lost 4 bases, V lost 7 bases, and 16 bases had no gene match. Looked up from germline, CDR1 is MNHGY and CDR2 is SAAAGT.

V gene TRBV29-1 combines with J gene TRBJ1-1, with a possible D match to TRBD1 (5 bases). Germline CDR1 reads SQVTM; CDR2 reads ANQGSEA. V was pared by 7 bases and J by 6 bases, with 18 bases between. This CDR3 is 13 amino acids long. CDR3 coding DNA: TGCAGCGGTCGGCAGGGAACGGTGTCTGAAGCTTTCTTT. Encoded protein: CSGRQGTVSEAFF.

The genes are TRBV6-6 and TRBJ2-7; D is undetermined. Trimming took 4 bases from V and 3 from J, leaving 7 bases between them. Germline CDR1 and CDR2: MNHNY and SVGAGI (reference sequence). The CDR3 runs to 12 residues. CDR3 residues: CASSSSIYEQYV. CDR3 coding DNA: TGTGCCAGCAGTTCCAGTATCTACGAGCAGTACGTC.

The chain has TRBV29-1 and TRBJ2-3, with TRBD2 identical over 8 bases. Germline V CDR1 and CDR2: SQVTM, ANQGSEA. Trimming cost V 7 bases and J 3 bases; bases outside gene matches: 15. CDR3 length equals 16 residues. The DNA of the CDR3 is TGCAGCGCGCCCGGGGCCGGGGGGGCCGATACAGATACGCAGTATTTT. Its translation is CSAPGAGGADTDTQYF.

The gene calls are TRBV29-1 and TRBJ1-1, with TRBD1 identical over 9 bases. CDR1 and CDR2 (germline): SQVTM, ANQGSEA. This CDR3 region has 12 residues. V gave up 7 bases and J gave up 4 bases; unmatched junction bases: 4. In DNA, the CDR3 is TGCAGCGCTGGACAGGGGACCACTGAAGCTTTCTTT. Translation gives CSAGQGTTEAFF.

V and J are TRBV18 and TRBJ2-5; 10 nucleotides match TRBD2. The CDR3 loop spans 15 amino acids. In germline, CDR1 is KGHSH, CDR2 LQKENI. The junction had 3 bases not matched to a gene; V was cut back by 3 bases and J by 2 bases. The CDR3 bases are TGTGCCAGCTCACCTACTAGCGGGGCACAAGAGACCCAGTACTTC. It encodes CASSPTSGAQETQYF. Full variable domain (remainder filled in from reference TRBV18 and TRBJ2-5): NAGVMQNPRHLVRRRGQEARLRCSPMKGHSHVYWYRQLPEEGLKFMVYLQKENIIDESGMPKERFSAEFPKEGPSILRIQQVVRGDSAAYFCASSPTSGAQETQYFGPGTRLLVL.